A single sample gave rise to the 23 T cell receptor beta chains below, sequenced in a study of CD8 T cells in ankylosing spondylitis. TCRdb independently ran MiXCR on the 5' RACE reads; one entry per CDR3 protein. The sample carries a few hundred thousand distinct CDR3 sequences, about a sixth recorded once. The source material was blood, either unsorted or a sorted T cell fraction (not recorded which). All receptors come from a male donor with ankylosing spondylitis or in good health (not recorded which).

The chain carries TRBV20-1 and TRBJ2-7, with D hard to call. Germline V gene lookup returns CDR1 DFQATT and CDR2 SNEGSKA (reference sequence). The CDR3 is 15 residues long. The V end was cut by 4 bases, the J end by 2 bases, with 18 bases between. DNA of the CDR3: TGCAGTGCTACCTCCGGAGTCCAATTGACCTACGAGCAGTACTTC. This codes for CSATSGVQLTYEQYF.

This clonotype was seen ten or more times. The chain combines TRBV4-1 with TRBJ1-1; D gene unclear. The CDR3 totals 17 residues. V was cut by 1 base and J by 6 bases, with 21 bases left in between. Germline CDR1 is MGHRA and CDR2 is YSYEKL. CDR3 residues: CASSQGIRSAGGAEAFF. Here the CDR3 DNA reads TGCGCCAGCAGCCAAGGGATAAGGAGCGCAGGAGGTGCTGAAGCTTTCTTT.

The chain combines TRBV9 with TRBJ2-1; D ambiguous. From germline, CDR1 is SGDLS and CDR2 YYNGEE. The CDR3 totals 14 residues. Trimming took 4 bases from V and 8 from J, leaving 16 bases between them. CDR3 in DNA: TGTGCCAGCAGCAACCTCGTTACACCATATGAGCAGTTCTTC. Its translation is CASSNLVTPYEQFF.

This chain connects TRBV25-1 to TRBJ1-1; D is uncertain. Trimming shortened V by 4 bases and J by 3 bases, and 12 bases separated the two germline ends. Germline V lookup: CDR1 MGHDK, CDR2 SYGVNS. The CDR3 length is 14 residues. CDR3 sequence (DNA): TGTGCCAGCAGTGTAAGTCAAACTCACACTGAAGCTTTCTTT. This codes for CASSVSQTHTEAFF.

This clonotype was seen only a few times. V gene TRBV29-1 combines with J gene TRBJ2-2; a weak D match, TRBD1 (8 bases). Per the germline V gene, CDR1 is SQVTM and CDR2 is ANQGSEA. The CDR3 totals 14 residues. V was clipped by 6 bases and J by 5 bases, with 16 bases between them. The CDR3 bases are TGCAGCGTAGAGACAGGGGAGGGGACCGGGGAGCTGTTTTTT. Encoded protein: CSVETGEGTGELFF.

This clonotype was seen ten or more times. The chain couples TRBV29-1 to TRBJ2-1, with D uncertain. V was clipped by 3 bases and J by 8 bases, with 11 bases between them. Germline CDR1 SQVTM, CDR2 ANQGSEA. The CDR3 consists of 12 residues. DNA for the CDR3: TGCAGCGTTGATGTTAGTTACGATGAGCAGTTCTTC. Its translation: CSVDVSYDEQFF.

The table lists this clonotype with many counts. The chain employs TRBV25-1 and TRBJ2-5; D is ambiguous. This CDR3 contains 15 residues. The germline CDR1 and CDR2 sequences are MGHDK and SYGVNS. The V gene lost 6 bases and the J gene lost 2 bases, with 16 bases spanning the gap. CDR3 nucleotides: TGTGCCAGCAGGAACGCGATAGGGCCTCAAGAGACCCAGTACTTC. Residues: CASRNAIGPQETQYF.

J is TRBJ2-1 and V is TRBV12-3 or TRBV12-4; possibly TRBD2 for D (6 bases). V lost 6 bases and J 12 bases, leaving 15 bases between the germline ends. The CDR3 is made up of 12 amino acids. This chain's CDR3 is CASSVSGLRQFF. Written as DNA, the CDR3 is TGTGCCAGCAGCGTTAGCGGTTTGAGGCAGTTCTTC.

V gene TRBV5-1 combines with J gene TRBJ1-1; possible D gene TRBD1, 5 bases. The CDR3 length is 16 residues. V lost 0 bases and J 4 bases, leaving 16 bases between the germline ends. The germline V gene has CDR1 SGHRS and CDR2 YFSETQ. CDR3 protein: CASSLANALGGTEAFF. For the CDR3, the DNA is TGCGCCAGCAGCTTGGCCAACGCTCTGGGGGGCACTGAAGCTTTCTTT. Full variable domain (missing parts from reference TRBV5-1 and TRBJ1-1): KAGVTQTPRYLIKTRGQQVTLSCSPISGHRSVSWYQQTPGQGLQFLFEYFSETQRNKGNFPGRFSGRQFSNSRSEMNVSTLELGDSALYLCASSLANALGGTEAFFGQGTRLTVV.

J is TRBJ2-1 and V is TRBV7-2, with D possibly matching TRBD2 (6 bases). CDR1 SGHTA and CDR2 FQGNSA come from the germline V gene. The CDR3 runs to 18 residues. Trimming pared 0 bases from V and 8 bases from J, leaving 23 bases between. The CDR3 loop is CASSLAGTPLAQGHEQFF. CDR3 DNA: TGTGCCAGCAGCTTAGCCGGGACTCCACTAGCCCAGGGACATGAGCAGTTCTTC.

This chain joins TRBV5-6 and TRBJ2-1, with 10 nucleotides matching TRBD2. Germline values: CDR1 SGHDT, CDR2 YYEEEE. Trimming removed 3 bases from V and 6 bases from J; junction bases left unmatched: 6. The CDR3 contains 15 residues. The CDR3 DNA reads as TGTGCCAGCAGCTCTCTAGCGGGAGTTGTCAATGAGCAGTTCTTC. It translates to CASSSLAGVVNEQFF.

This clonotype was recorded many times. The chain carries TRBV29-1 and TRBJ2-2; D call uncertain. Trimming cost V 3 bases and J 4 bases, with 12 bases left between them. Germline CDR1 SQVTM, CDR2 ANQGSEA. This CDR3 contains 14 residues. The CDR3 DNA is TGCAGCGTTGAGGGCACCTCGGCCACCGGGGAGCTGTTTTTT. Amino acids: CSVEGTSATGELFF.

The gene calls are TRBV7-3 and TRBJ2-3; D gene uncertain. This CDR3 has 13 amino acids. Germline CDR1 is SGHTA and CDR2 is FQGTGA. V was shortened by 5 bases and J by 4 bases, with 10 bases between the two germline ends. The CDR3 loop reads CASSPDNPDTQYF. The CDR3 region has the DNA TGTGCCAGCAGCCCAGACAATCCAGATACGCAGTATTTT.

The sample holds many counts of this clonotype. V and J are TRBV4-1 and TRBJ2-7; the match to TRBD2 covers 7 bases. The V gene's germline CDR1 is MGHRA and CDR2 YSYEKL. The CDR3 loop spans 16 amino acids. V lost 3 bases to trimming and J lost 4 bases; unmatched junction nucleotides: 12. The CDR3 region has the DNA TGCGCCAGCAGCCACCCTGGTAGCGGGTCCTCGTACGAGCAGTACTTC. Translated: CASSHPGSGSSYEQYF.

The sample holds a few counts of this clonotype. This rearrangement joins TRBV29-1 to TRBJ2-5, with 8 bases that match TRBD1. The J segment lost 4 bases and the V segment lost 7 bases, leaving 11 bases of the junction unmatched. Germline CDR1 reads SQVTM; CDR2 reads ANQGSEA. This CDR3 is 14 amino acids long. This CDR3 is CSGRGTGLLETQYF. CDR3 bases: TGCAGCGGGCGCGGGACAGGTTTATTAGAGACCCAGTACTTC.

On this clonotype itself: A much larger clonotype is one base distant, so this may be a read error. This chain links TRBV5-8 with TRBJ2-7, with TRBD1 as a possible D gene (5 bases). The CDR3 length is 14 residues. CDR1 and CDR2 from the germline V gene are SGHTS and YDEGEE. CDR3: CASSLGTPSCEQYF. The CDR3 region has the DNA TGTGCCAGCAGCTTGGGGACACCCTCCTGCGAGCAGTACTTC.

This clonotype occurred a few times. The chain joins TRBV11-2 to TRBJ1-2, with D unresolved. The ends were cut back, 0 bases at V and 0 bases at J, with 14 bases in the middle. Germline values: CDR1 SGHAT, CDR2 FQNNGV. This CDR3 has 17 residues. In DNA form, the CDR3 reads TGTGCCAGCAGCTTAGAACCTTGGAGGGAACCTAACTATGGCTACACCTTC. This sequence encodes CASSLEPWREPNYGYTF.

The rearrangement links TRBV5-1 to TRBJ2-7, with D possibly TRBD2 on 5 matching bases. With 4 bases removed from V and 2 bases from J, the gap between germline ends came to 13 bases. The CDR3 is 14 residues long. Germline CDR1 and CDR2: SGHRS and YFSETQ. The CDR3 DNA reads TGCGCCAGCAGCCCACGTGGGGAGACCTACGAGCAGTACTTC. This gives the protein CASSPRGETYEQYF.

This clonotype was observed at least ten times. The chain recombines TRBV20-1 with TRBJ1-3; a possible D gene is TRBD1 (5 bases). In germline, CDR1 is DFQATT, CDR2 SNEGSKA (reference sequence). The CDR3 is 16 amino acids. Trimming took off 2 bases at V and 2 bases at J, with 16 bases between the two ends. DNA of the CDR3: TGCAGTGCTAGACCCTTGACAGCCACCCCTGGAAACACCATATATTTT. This translates into CSARPLTATPGNTIYF.

The rearrangement links TRBV12-5 to TRBJ2-7; the match to TRBD1 covers 8 bases. There are 14 residues in the CDR3. The ends lost 6 bases at V and 7 bases at J; junction bases unmatched: 11. From germline, CDR1 is LGHNT and CDR2 FRNRAP. CDR3 in amino acids: CASGPGQGVGEQYF. DNA for the CDR3: TGTGCTAGTGGCCCCGGACAGGGAGTGGGGGAGCAGTACTTC.

This sequence joins TRBV5-6 and TRBJ2-2; D is uncertain. Trimming took 1 base from V and 3 from J, leaving 10 bases between them. The V gene's germline CDR1 is SGHDT and CDR2 YYEEEE. The CDR3 extends over 15 amino acids. CDR3 in DNA: TGTGCCAGCAGCTTGTTACTCCATTACACCGGGGAGCTGTTTTTT. Its protein product is CASSLLLHYTGELFF.

About this clonotype: An end of the junction does not agree with germline; a read error may underlie this. The chain employs TRBV7-2 and TRBJ2-3; D perhaps matches TRBD1 (5 bases). The V gene's germline CDR1 is SGHTA and CDR2 FQGNSA. The CDR3 is 15 amino acids. CDR3 nucleotides: TGTGCCAGCAGCTTAGCGGGATACAGCACAGGTACGCAGTATTTT. Protein sequence: CASSLAGYSTGTQYF.

There are a few counts of this clonotype. J is TRBJ1-2 and V is TRBV12-3 or TRBV12-4; D is undetermined. The CDR3 extends over 12 amino acids. Trimming took 5 bases from V and 5 from J, leaving 9 bases between them. CDR3 loop: CASSQLGYGYTF. Written as DNA, the CDR3 is TGTGCCAGCAGTCAGCTAGGATATGGCTACACCTTC.